The 22 T cell receptor beta chains given below trace back to one sample, sequenced in a study of cytomegalovirus exposure and HLA in healthy donors (dated by TCRdb to the late 2010s). Library preparation was by the immunoSEQ multiplex PCR assay. For the multiplex PCR, a mixture combining 60 forward primers for TCR Vbeta segments and 13 reverse primers for TCR Jbeta segments was used. TCRdb limited this immuneACCESS table to in-frame rearrangements with V and J called. A share of clones is missing; checked studies link under half to unresolved V genes, and the rest is unexplained. Present in this sample are about 140,000 clones, more than 75% of which were seen just once. The ten largest clones capture roughly 2.3% of the sample. Sequencing was done on a sample of PBMCs. The origin of the receptors is a man in his thirties or forties in good health and CMV-seronegative.

This clone was seen a handful of times. The gene calls are TRBV2 and TRBJ1-4; D gene unclear. Trimming took off 6 bases at V and 7 bases at J, with 9 bases between the two ends. The CDR3 spans 12 residues. CDR1 is SNHLY and CDR2 is FYNNEI in the germline V gene. The CDR3 reads CASSLSSEKLFF. The CDR3 bases are TGTGCCAGCAGCCTCTCGAGTGAAAAACTGTTTTTT.

The chain employs TRBV27 and TRBJ2-3; the D gene is possibly TRBD2 (6 bases). Germline CDR1 and CDR2: MNHEY and SMNVEV (reference sequence). The CDR3 extends over 14 amino acids. V lost 6 bases and J lost 1, with 11 bases in between. The CDR3 DNA is TGTGCCAGCAGCCCGGGGGACCGCACAGATACGCAGTATTTT. This codes for CASSPGDRTDTQYF.

The chain recombines TRBV6-5 with TRBJ1-3; D gene ambiguous. Germline lookup yields CDR1 MNHEY and CDR2 SVGAGI. The CDR3 totals 14 residues. V lost 3 bases and J lost 2, with 8 bases in between. DNA of the CDR3: TGTGCCAGCAGTTATGGAGGGACTGGAAACACCATATATTTT. This encodes CASSYGGTGNTIYF.

The table lists this clone with a few counts. The J gene is TRBJ1-4, the V gene TRBV5-1; 9 nucleotides align to TRBD1. The trim removed 3 bases at V and 8 bases at J, leaving 8 bases unmatched. The CDR3 has 15 residues. CDR1 is SGHRS and CDR2 is YFSETQ in the germline V gene. CDR3 residues: CASSSVGTGNEKLFF. CDR3 bases: TGCGCCAGCAGCTCTGTCGGGACAGGGAACGAAAAACTGTTTTTT.

The CDR3: CASSPTSVSYNEQFF. As DNA, the CDR3 is TGTGCCAGCAGCCCCACTAGCGTCTCCTACAATGAGCAGTTCTTC. The V and J genes are TRBV7-2 and TRBJ2-1; 7 nucleotides match TRBD2. The CDR3 loop spans 15 amino acids. CDR1 and CDR2 (germline): SGHTA, FQGNSA. The ends lost 5 bases at V and 0 bases at J; junction bases unmatched: 4.

The gene calls are TRBV25-1 and TRBJ2-2; D possibly corresponds to TRBD1 (6 bases). Germline V lookup: CDR1 MGHDK, CDR2 SYGVNS. The CDR3 is 16 amino acids. The V end was cut by 1 base, the J end by 4 bases, with 13 bases between. The DNA for the CDR3 is TGTGCCAGCAGTGAATTGGGGCAGGGGACCACCGGGGAGCTGTTTTTT. It is translated as CASSELGQGTTGELFF.

The V call is TRBV10-3, the J call TRBJ2-5; 7 bases match TRBD2. The junction had 14 bases not matched to a gene; V was cut back by 11 bases and J by 5 bases. The CDR3 extends over 14 amino acids. Germline-derived CDR1 and CDR2 are ENHRY and SYGVKD. CDR3 sequence: CASRTGRRGETQYF. The DNA of the CDR3 is TGTGCCTCCCGCACCGGGAGGAGGGGTGAGACCCAGTACTTC.

The chain employs TRBV5-1 and TRBJ2-1; TRBD2 matches at 11 bases. Germline assignment: CDR1 SGHRS and CDR2 YFSETQ. Trimming cost V 1 base and J 8 bases; bases outside gene matches: 5. This CDR3 is 15 amino acids long. CDR3 loop: CASSLSTSGSYEQFF. CDR3 nucleotide sequence: TGCGCCAGCAGCTTGAGTACTAGCGGGAGTTATGAGCAGTTCTTC.

The V and J genes are TRBV28 and TRBJ2-1, with D possibly being TRBD2 (6 bases). From germline, CDR1 is MDHEN and CDR2 SYDVKM. This CDR3 region has 12 residues. The germline V and J ends were trimmed by 5 bases and 10 bases, with 12 bases remaining between them. The CDR3 loop is CASSTSGREQFF. CDR3 coding DNA: TGTGCCAGCAGTACATCAGGGAGGGAGCAGTTCTTC. The full variable domain, with the rest looked up from reference TRBV28 and TRBJ2-1, is DVKVTQSSRYLVKRTGEKVFLECVQDMDHENMFWYRQDPGLGLRLIYFSYDVKMKEKGDIPEGYSVSREKKERFSLILESASTNQTSMYLCASSTSGREQFFGPGTRLTVL.

This clone turned up a few times. The V and J genes are TRBV7-9 and TRBJ1-2; 8 bases line up with TRBD1. V lost 3 bases, J lost 2 bases, and 2 bases stayed unmatched. The CDR3 totals 14 residues. The germline V gene has CDR1 SEHNR and CDR2 FQNEAQ (reference sequence). The CDR3 DNA sequence: TGTGCCAGCAGCTTGGGACAGGTCAACTATGGCTACACCTTC. Translating it yields CASSLGQVNYGYTF.

A few counts support this clone. Germline is not matched at one junction end, which may reflect a read error. CDR3 loop: CASNQDRASGTDTQYF. The DNA of the CDR3 is TGCGCCAGCAACCAAGATAGGGCTAGCGGAACAGATACGCAGTATTTT. The V call is TRBV4-1, the J call TRBJ2-3; 7 bases align to TRBD2. CDR1 and CDR2 from the germline V gene are MGHRA and YSYEKL. The CDR3 length is 16 residues.

The chain is built from TRBV16 and TRBJ2-7, with D hard to call. The V gene's germline CDR1 is KGHSY and CDR2 FQNENV. This CDR3 is built from 12 residues. V lost 4 bases and J 3 bases, leaving 7 bases between the germline ends. Written as DNA, the CDR3 is TGTGCCAGCAGCCCCTCTATCTACGAGCAGTACTTC. It codes for CASSPSIYEQYF.

The chain uses TRBV6-1 and TRBJ2-7; TRBD2 might be the D (6 bases). Germline V CDR1 and CDR2: MNHNS, SASEGT. Trimming stripped 1 base from V and 0 bases from J, with 16 bases between. The CDR3 is 17 amino acids. Here the CDR3 reads CASSEVRDSRNSYEQYF. For the CDR3, the DNA is TGTGCCAGCAGTGAAGTGAGGGACTCGCGAAACTCCTACGAGCAGTACTTC.

The chain carries TRBV19 and TRBJ1-5, with a tentative D call TRBD1 (5 bases). Germline V gives CDR1 LNHDA, CDR2 SQIVND (reference sequence). This CDR3 is 13 amino acids long. V was clipped by 5 bases and J by 5 bases, with 10 bases between them. This CDR3 reads CASSVQGDQPQHF. The CDR3, as DNA: TGTGCCAGTAGTGTTCAGGGTGATCAGCCCCAGCATTTT.

This clone was observed a few times. V and J are TRBV11-2 and TRBJ2-5; no reliable D call. Trimming removed 6 bases from V and 2 bases from J, with 4 bases in between. The CDR3 has 11 amino acids. CDR1 is SGHAT, CDR2 FQNNGV, per germline. The CDR3, as DNA: TGTGCCAGCAGGCTACAAGAGACCCAGTACTTC. Translating gives CASRLQETQYF.

This clone appeared a few times. The rearrangement joins TRBV6-5 to TRBJ2-7; 8 nucleotides line up with TRBD1. CDR1 and CDR2 from the germline V gene are MNHEY and SVGAGI. The length of the CDR3 is 13 residues. The ends lost 8 bases at V and 5 bases at J; junction bases unmatched: 8. CDR3 residues: CASGSAGGNEQYF. DNA of the CDR3: TGTGCCAGCGGGTCCGCAGGGGGCAACGAGCAGTACTTC.

This clone was seen a handful of times. This chain joins TRBV6-1 and TRBJ1-5; D call uncertain. V lost 2 bases, J lost 0 bases, and 17 bases lay in between. The CDR3 totals 18 residues. In germline, CDR1 is MNHNS, CDR2 SASEGT. The chain's CDR3 is CASSERYLSTLSNQPQHF. As DNA, the CDR3 is TGTGCCAGCAGTGAAAGATATCTGTCCACTCTTAGCAATCAGCCCCAGCATTTT.

This clone occurred a few times. V is TRBV6-1 and J is TRBJ2-5, with D uncertain. The germline gives CDR1 MNHNS, CDR2 SASEGT. With 0 bases removed from V and 5 bases from J, the gap between germline ends came to 7 bases. CDR3 length: 13 residues. The DNA for the CDR3 is TGTGCCAGCAGTGAAGCTCGGTGGGAGACCCAGTACTTC. As protein: CASSEARWETQYF.

The V gene is TRBV30, the J gene TRBJ1-1, with 9 bases aligning to TRBD1. In germline, CDR1 is GTSNPN, CDR2 SVGIG (reference sequence). The CDR3 consists of 12 residues. With 3 bases clipped from V and 8 bases from J, the junction kept 4 bases outside the gene matches. CDR3 residues: CAWRDGQGEAFF. Here the CDR3 DNA reads TGTGCCTGGAGGGATGGACAGGGGGAAGCTTTCTTT.

This clone was observed a single time. The V call is TRBV30, the J call TRBJ2-3, with TRBD2 as a possible D gene (5 bases). The CDR3 is 12 amino acids. V lost 4 bases and J lost 3, with 8 bases in between. The germline CDR1 and CDR2 sequences are GTSNPN and SVGIG (reference sequence). The CDR3 protein is CAWTQRTDTQYF. CDR3 coding DNA: TGTGCCTGGACGCAGCGGACAGATACGCAGTATTTT.

V usage is TRBV30 and J usage is TRBJ2-1, with TRBD2 identical over 9 bases. The CDR3 totals 16 residues. V lost 0 bases to trimming and J lost 6 bases; unmatched junction nucleotides: 9. Germline CDR1 GTSNPN, CDR2 SVGIG (reference sequence). The CDR3 is CAWSVSVGLAGNEQFF. CDR3 nucleotide sequence: TGTGCCTGGAGTGTATCCGTGGGACTAGCTGGCAATGAGCAGTTCTTC.

This clone came up a few times. The chain carries TRBV4-3 and TRBJ2-3; D remains ambiguous. The ends were cut back, 4 bases at V and 5 bases at J, with 16 bases in the middle. CDR1 and CDR2 (germline): LGHNA, YSLEER. The CDR3 sequence is 15 residues long. The chain's CDR3 is CASSRRAREQDTQYF. DNA of the CDR3: TGCGCCAGCAGCCGCCGAGCCCGAGAGCAAGATACGCAGTATTTT.